These 21 T cell receptor beta chains share one sample of origin, sequenced in a study of PD-L1 blockade in urothelial cancer. Stated time point: pretreatment peripheral blood. Method: immunoSEQ multiplex PCR; TCRdb's copy keeps in-frame clones and lacks some. The sample holds almost 90,000 clones, roughly 89% seen once. The sequences come from PBMCs, collected around atezolizumab (anti-PD-L1) treatment. All receptors derive from a man aged 60 to 69 with urothelial cancer.

V usage is TRBV5-1 and J usage is TRBJ1-2; 11 nucleotides align to TRBD1. CDR3 size: 15 residues. J lost 7 bases, V lost 5 bases, and 10 bases had no gene match. Germline CDR1 reads SGHRS; CDR2 reads YFSETQ. The CDR3 loop reads CASSQRTGGSTGYTF. The CDR3 DNA reads TGCGCCAGCAGTCAAAGGACAGGGGGCTCGACTGGCTACACCTTC.

The chain is built from TRBV6-6 and TRBJ1-5; D remains ambiguous. Germline loops: CDR1 MNHNY, CDR2 SVGAGI (reference sequence). The CDR3 totals 14 residues. Trimming removed 7 bases at V and 3 bases at J, with 13 bases between. CDR3 loop: CASTGYTDNQPQHF. For the CDR3, the DNA is TGTGCCAGCACGGGATACACCGACAATCAGCCCCAGCATTTT.

V and J are TRBV25-1 and TRBJ2-7; no firm D call. The germline V gene has CDR1 MGHDK and CDR2 SYGVNS. There are 13 residues in the CDR3. With 3 bases removed from V and 9 bases from J, the gap between germline ends came to 15 bases. The CDR3 bases are TGTGCCAGCAGTGATCTGTCCCGGTCCGCGCAGTACTTC. This codes for CASSDLSRSAQYF.

This clone was observed once. The chain joins TRBV6-6 to TRBJ1-1; 9 bases are shared with TRBD1. The junction had 8 bases not matched to a gene; V was cut back by 4 bases and J by 5 bases. CDR3 length: 15 residues. The germline CDR1 and CDR2 sequences are MNHNY and SVGAGI (reference sequence). The CDR3 nucleotides are TGTGCCAGCAGTTCCGGACAGGGGCGGAGAACTGAAGCTTTCTTT. Residues: CASSSGQGRRTEAFF.

This chain uses TRBV28 with TRBJ2-3; TRBD2 matches 10 bases. Trimming took 4 bases from V and 1 from J; bases not matched to a gene: 2. The CDR3 covers 15 residues. The germline V gene has CDR1 MDHEN and CDR2 SYDVKM. The CDR3 DNA is TGTGCCAGCAGTTCCGGGACTAGCGGCACAGATACGCAGTATTTT. This codes for CASSSGTSGTDTQYF.

This chain connects TRBV5-1 to TRBJ2-2, with 9 bases fitting TRBD1. The CDR3 consists of 14 residues. V lost 6 bases, J lost 7 bases, and 7 bases stayed unmatched. CDR1 and CDR2 from the germline V gene are SGHRS and YFSETQ. The CDR3 loop is CASMGQGNVGELFF. The CDR3, as DNA: TGCGCCAGCATGGGACAGGGAAACGTCGGGGAGCTGTTTTTT.

This clone was detected only a few times. V and J are TRBV19 and TRBJ2-1, with a weak D call TRBD1 (6 bases). Trimming removed 5 bases at V and 0 bases at J, with 11 bases between. The germline gives CDR1 LNHDA, CDR2 SQIVND (reference sequence). The CDR3 extends over 15 amino acids. This chain's CDR3 is CASSSRGSSYNEQFF. Here the CDR3 DNA reads TGTGCCAGTAGTTCCAGGGGTAGCTCCTACAATGAGCAGTTCTTC.

This chain links TRBV28 with TRBJ2-7; 10 nucleotides line up with TRBD1. The CDR3 totals 15 residues. Losses at the gene ends were 2 bases for V and 5 bases for J; bases not matched to a gene: 6. The V gene's germline CDR1 is MDHEN and CDR2 SYDVKM. The CDR3 DNA sequence: TGTGCCAGCAGTTTACCGGGACAGGGGATGAACGAGCAGTACTTC. This translates into CASSLPGQGMNEQYF.

The chain has TRBV5-1 and TRBJ2-7; 9 bases fit TRBD2. Germline CDR1 is SGHRS and CDR2 is YFSETQ. The CDR3 loop spans 14 amino acids. After removal of 5 bases from V and 7 bases from J, the junction contained 10 bases not matched to a gene. For the CDR3, the DNA is TGCGCCAGCAGGATGGAAGCGGGGGGCGGTGAGCAGTACTTC. It is translated as CASRMEAGGGEQYF.

The chain joins TRBV7-9 to TRBJ2-5; 7 positions match TRBD1. Germline CDR1 is SEHNR and CDR2 is FQNEAQ (reference sequence). This CDR3 has 17 amino acids. The V segment lost 3 bases and the J segment 5 bases; nucleotides outside the gene matches: 15. The CDR3 bases are TGTGCCAGCAGCTTGTCTGACCGGGACAGTGAGTTTGAGACCCAGTACTTC. Its translation: CASSLSDRDSEFETQYF.

The rearrangement joins TRBV5-1 to TRBJ2-2, with 7 bases aligning to TRBD2. Germline values: CDR1 SGHRS, CDR2 YFSETQ. V dropped 0 bases and J dropped 1; count of bases not matched to a gene: 3. This CDR3 is 16 amino acids long. CDR3 region: CASSLGSGMNTGELFF. CDR3 sequence (DNA): TGCGCCAGCAGCTTGGGGAGCGGGATGAACACCGGGGAGCTGTTTTTT.

The V call is TRBV28, the J call TRBJ2-7; 7 nucleotides match TRBD1. This CDR3 has 15 amino acids. Germline values: CDR1 MDHEN, CDR2 SYDVKM. Trimming removed 2 bases from V and 3 bases from J; junction bases left unmatched: 7. The CDR3 bases are TGTGCCAGCAGTTTAGATAGGGCAGGGGGCTACGAGCAGTACTTC. It yields the protein CASSLDRAGGYEQYF.

This clone was counted only a few times. V and J are TRBV10-1 and TRBJ2-7; unclear D gene. The CDR3 loop spans 14 amino acids. Germline lookup yields CDR1 WNHNN and CDR2 SYGVQD (reference sequence). The V end was cut by 0 bases, the J end by 6 bases, with 12 bases between. CDR3 region: CASSESGPDREQYF. In DNA, the CDR3 is TGCGCCAGCAGTGAGTCGGGCCCCGATCGCGAGCAGTACTTC.

This chain joins TRBV5-6 and TRBJ2-7; D remains ambiguous. Germline-derived CDR1 and CDR2 are SGHDT and YYEEEE. The CDR3 is made up of 13 amino acids. The V gene lost 0 bases and the J gene lost 8 bases, with 12 bases spanning the gap. The CDR3 DNA reads TGTGCCAGCAGCTTGGTGTCTGAGGAGCAGCAGTACTTC. It codes for CASSLVSEEQQYF.

This rearrangement joins TRBV10-3 to TRBJ2-1; TRBD1 is a possible D gene (5 bases). Germline V gene data show CDR1 as ENHRY and CDR2 as SYGVKD. V was pared by 10 bases and J by 6 bases, with 10 bases between. The CDR3 loop spans 11 amino acids. The CDR3 DNA reads TGTGCCACCGACCAGGGCAATGAGCAGTTCTTC. The encoded protein is CATDQGNEQFF.

CDR3 residues: CASSSGTGGPQETQYF. The DNA of the CDR3 is TGTGCCTCCTCATCCGGCACAGGGGGACCCCAAGAGACCCAGTACTTC. The V and J genes are TRBV30 and TRBJ2-5; 8 nucleotides agree with TRBD1. V lost 7 bases to trimming and J lost 1 base; unmatched junction nucleotides: 14. From germline, CDR1 is GTSNPN and CDR2 SVGIG (reference sequence). The CDR3 is 16 amino acids.

The rearrangement uses TRBV5-1 and TRBJ2-7; 9 positions agree with TRBD1. V gave up 0 bases and J gave up 5 bases; unmatched junction bases: 9. Per germline, CDR1 SGHRS and CDR2 YFSETQ. The CDR3 totals 16 residues. The CDR3 coding sequence is TGCGCCAGCAGCTTGGTCCCTACCGGGACAGGGAACGAGCAGTACTTC. This codes for CASSLVPTGTGNEQYF.

The rearrangement joins TRBV28 to TRBJ1-3; D remains ambiguous. V was clipped by 8 bases and J by 0 bases, with 5 bases between them. This CDR3 region has 12 residues. CDR1 is MDHEN, CDR2 SYDVKM, per germline. CDR3 amino acids: CASEASGNTIYF. CDR3 nucleotides: TGTGCCAGCGAGGCCTCTGGAAACACCATATATTTT.

The CDR3 DNA is TGCAGCGTTAGAGAACAGGGGGTCGAGCAGTACTTC. It codes for CSVREQGVEQYF. The genes are TRBV29-1 and TRBJ2-7; 8 bases are shared with TRBD1. Trimming removed 5 bases from V and 6 bases from J; junction bases left unmatched: 6. Germline V gives CDR1 SQVTM, CDR2 ANQGSEA. CDR3 size: 12 residues.

The rearrangement joins TRBV29-1 to TRBJ2-7, with a weak D call TRBD2 (5 bases). The germline gives CDR1 SQVTM, CDR2 ANQGSEA. Trimming pared 6 bases from V and 2 bases from J, leaving 14 bases between. The CDR3 is made up of 13 amino acids. The CDR3 nucleotides read TGCAGCGTAGAAAAACCGGGAACCTACGAGCAGTACTTC. As protein: CSVEKPGTYEQYF.

A single count supports this clone. The chain has TRBV5-1 and TRBJ2-7, with no clear D. Per germline, CDR1 SGHRS and CDR2 YFSETQ. CDR3 length: 12 amino acids. The V and J ends lost 4 bases and 4 bases respectively, with 9 bases between them. CDR3 bases: TGCGCCAGCAGCCCCGACAAGTACGAGCAGTACTTC. This translates into CASSPDKYEQYF.